The clone carrying this T cell receptor (beta chain) was counted many times. Its target is not known. This sample was taken from a study of T cells in Graves' hyperthyroidism and ophthalmopathy. The TCR beta CDR3 regions underwent amplification using RNA transcripts as the source. The HTBI primer set drove a first-round RT-PCR of the TCR CDR3. TCRdb analysed the multiplex PCR reads with MiXCR anew, one entry per CDR3 protein. The sample contains more than 300,000 distinct CDR3 sequences, more than 14% of which appear only once. Trimming removed 8 bases at V and 3 bases at J, with 20 bases between. The germline CDR1 and CDR2 sequences are LGHDT and YNNKEL (reference sequence). The CDR3 sequence is 17 residues long. Findings and caveats of the study: Most thyroid clonotypes with frequency above 0.001 were detected in blood. Ophthalmopathy onset followed model prediction by a median approximately 6.2 months.

Lactation, pregnancy, other autoimmune disease or uncontrolled infection excluded patients. The sample was blood. This TCR was sampled from a woman aged 25 to 39 with Graves' ophthalmopathy. The V call is TRBV3-1, the J call TRBJ1-6; D unclear. DNA for the CDR3: TGTGCCAGCCCCGCCCACTTCATTTCGTTCTATAATTCACCCCTCCACTTT. Protein: CASPAHFISFYNSPLHF.